The 5 T cell receptor beta chains given below trace back to one sample, sequenced in a study of T cells after yellow fever vaccination. TCRdb analysed the 5' RACE reads with MiXCR anew, one entry per CDR3 protein. The sample lists roughly 400,000 distinct CDR3 sequences, about 19% seen once, with 18% in the top ten. The sequenced sample was PBMCs, obtained before the yellow fever booster vaccination. The receptors originated from a man aged 18 to 29 who received the YFV17D yellow fever vaccine.

This clonotype was seen more than once but under ten times. V usage is TRBV29-1 and J usage is TRBJ2-3; D is unresolved. This CDR3 contains 12 residues. Germline V CDR1 and CDR2: SQVTM, ANQGSEA. V was clipped by 6 bases and J by 4 bases, with 11 bases between them. The CDR3 nucleotides read TGCAGCGTCCCCAGTCGGGCAGATACGCAGTATTTT. Protein: CSVPSRADTQYF.

With regard to this clonotype: This may arise from a read error, as a much more abundant clone is one base away. This chain connects TRBV5-1 to TRBJ2-1, with a tentative D call TRBD2 (7 bases). This CDR3 has 14 residues. Germline CDR1 SGHRS, CDR2 YFSETQ. The germline V and J ends were trimmed by 3 bases and 9 bases, with 16 bases remaining between them. The CDR3 sequence: CASSYGGPPTEQFF. DNA for the CDR3: TGCGCCAGCAGCTACGGGGGGCCCCCCACTGAGCAGTTCTTC.

CDR3 protein: CASSPGLAGVTWNTDTQYF. CDR3 nucleotides: TGCGCCAGCAGCCCCGGACTAGCGGGGGTGACTTGGAACACAGATACGCAGTATTTT. The chain combines TRBV4-1 with TRBJ2-3; 13 bases map to TRBD2. The CDR3 loop spans 19 amino acids. In germline, CDR1 is MGHRA, CDR2 YSYEKL. J was trimmed by 2 bases and V by 4 bases; bases with no gene match: 12.

J is TRBJ1-2 and V is TRBV19; D unclear. Between the trimmed V and J ends, which lost 2 bases and 2 bases, there was a span of 3 bases. Germline CDR1 is LNHDA and CDR2 is SQIVND (reference sequence). This CDR3 region has 12 residues. CDR3: CASSIYNYGYTF. DNA for the CDR3: TGTGCCAGTAGTATATACAACTATGGCTACACCTTC.

The chain links TRBV4-1 to TRBJ2-7; a possible D gene is TRBD1 (5 bases). The CDR3 runs to 14 residues. The V and J ends lost 4 bases and 6 bases respectively, with 16 bases between them. Germline assignment: CDR1 MGHRA and CDR2 YSYEKL. CDR3 protein: CASSLGLNSGEQYV. DNA of the CDR3: TGCGCCAGCAGCCTGGGGCTAAACTCCGGCGAGCAGTACGTC.